The entry below describes one TCR beta chain. cDNA synthesis used a TRAV/TRBV-specific primer set for both chains. The PCR that amplified TCRs ran for 20 to 25 cycles, relying on a constant-region primer and a V-primer adapter. Using its own MiXCR run on the reads, TCRdb lists one record per CDR3 protein. This table has about 7,300 distinct CDR3 sequences, approximately 82% appearing once. The record originates from a study of low-dose radiotherapy and immunotherapy resistance in tumors. The source of this sequence is a human donor with advanced metastatic prostate, ovarian, gallbladder or colorectal cancer (not recorded which). This table probably holds off-target reads from a library built for another chain.

The CDR3 region has the DNA TGTGCCAGCAGCGTACTACTAGCGGGGGGGGCTTCGTTCTTC. It is translated as CASSVLLAGGASFF. The chain carries TRBV11-2 and TRBJ2-1, with 13 bases lining up with TRBD2. The germline gives CDR1 SGHAT, CDR2 FQNNGV. The CDR3 covers 14 residues. V was pared by 5 bases and J by 15 bases, with 10 bases of the junction left unmatched.